The source of this T cell receptor (beta chain) is a study of T-cell reconstitution after alpha-beta-depleted transplantation in children. Whole-study findings and limits: At day 60, the high TCRbeta diversity found in some patients originated from recipient T cells and thymic progenitors that had survived. Approximately two months post-transplant, alpha-beta T cells reportedly originated from several hundred expanded graft clones. Newly made T cells mostly supplied T-cell counts and diversity one year after transplant.

It was with unique molecular identifiers that the TCRbeta library was prepared. One entry per CDR3 protein results from TCRdb running MiXCR on the PCR reads. The sample yields 250,000 to 400,000 distinct CDR3 sequences, 23% seen once. Comments on this clonotype: Its cognate antigen is unknown.

The length of the CDR3 is 12 residues. Trimming shortened V by 6 bases and J by 4 bases, and 12 bases separated the two germline ends. CDR1 and CDR2 (germline): DFQATT, SNEGSKA (reference sequence). The sequences come from PBMCs, mostly from graft donor cells, collected 180 days after TCRalphabeta/CD19-depleted stem cell transplant. The chain has TRBV20-1 and TRBJ1-2, with D maybe TRBD1 (6 bases). The origin of this receptor is a male patient younger than 18 who had a stem cell transplant for acute lymphoblastic leukemia, so the T cells may come from the graft donor. CDR3 sequence (DNA): TGCAGTGCGGGGGCCTCGTCCTATGGCTACACCTTC. This sequence encodes CSAGASSYGYTF.